This T cell receptor (beta chain) was identified in a study of cytomegalovirus exposure and HLA in healthy donors. Study findings and constraints: When analyzed later, the rates of TCR association showed variation by HLA locus, with DRB1 the most and HLA-C the fewest. For presence/absence analyses, sequencing depth was assumed to be roughly uniform across donors.

A note on this clone: Its antigen remains unidentified. This CDR3 is also generated by other DNA sequences in the sample.

CDR1 and CDR2 from the germline V gene are LNHDA and SQIVND (reference sequence). With 3 bases removed from V and 1 base from J, the gap between germline ends came to 13 bases. The CDR3 has 16 amino acids. It was with 60 Vbeta and 13 Jbeta primers that the PCR ran. Some clones are missing from TCRdb's copy, which holds only in-frame ones; the method was immunoSEQ multiplex PCR. The repertoire holds more than 90,000 clones, with around 86% as singletons. Sequenced input: PBMCs. The receptor was isolated from a woman in her 70s in good health and CMV-seropositive. The chain has TRBV19 and TRBJ1-5, with D hard to call. CDR3 region: CASSIWSSGSNQPQHF. The CDR3 DNA reads TGTGCCAGTAGTATTTGGTCAAGCGGGAGCAATCAGCCCCAGCATTTT.